These 5 T cell receptor beta chains were sequenced from one sample in a study of metastatic and nonmetastatic thyroid tumors. From the PCR reads, TCRdb re-called clones with MiXCR. The sample gives 7,000 to 9,500 clones, roughly a fifth of which show up once; roughly a sixth is in the top ten. Each patient went into thyroid surgery without having received any treatment. The sample taken for sequencing was adjacent normal tissue. These receptors were collected from a female donor with papillary thyroid cancer or a benign thyroid nodule (not recorded which). Some clones in this sample may be carry-over from other donors' samples.

This clone was observed a few times. The gene calls are TRBV20-1 and TRBJ1-1; 7 bases are shared with TRBD1. Trimming took 7 bases from V and 6 from J; bases not matched to a gene: 11. The CDR3 has 13 residues. CDR1 and CDR2 from the germline V gene are DFQATT and SNEGSKA (reference sequence). CDR3 nucleotide sequence: TGCAGTGTTCCGGACAGGCTAAGGTCTGAAGCTTTCTTT. The encoded protein is CSVPDRLRSEAFF.

In this sample, this clone turned up many times. The chain has TRBV5-1 and TRBJ2-1; TRBD2 matches 8 bases. Trimming removed 0 bases from V and 5 bases from J; junction bases left unmatched: 7. The CDR3 sequence is 16 residues long. Germline V gives CDR1 SGHRS, CDR2 YFSETQ. CDR3 in amino acids: CASSLVGSGADNEQFF. As DNA, the CDR3 is TGCGCCAGCAGCTTGGTGGGTAGCGGGGCCGACAATGAGCAGTTCTTC. Using reference TRBV5-1 and TRBJ2-1 for the parts outside the CDR3, the full variable domain is KAGVTQTPRYLIKTRGQQVTLSCSPISGHRSVSWYQQTPGQGLQFLFEYFSETQRNKGNFPGRFSGRQFSNSRSEMNVSTLELGDSALYLCASSLVGSGADNEQFFGPGTRLTVL.

In this sample, this clone turned up many times. A much larger clone differs from this one at a single base, so this may be a read error. The chain links TRBV7-2 to TRBJ2-3; the D gene is possibly TRBD1 (7 bases). This CDR3 has 14 residues. V shed 5 bases and J shed 7 bases, with 16 bases lying between them. CDR1 and CDR2 (germline): SGHTA, FQGNSA. The chain's CDR3 is CASSQRGRGNTQYF. CDR3 DNA sequence: TGTGCCAGCAGCCAGAGGGGGCGCGGGAATACGCAGTATTTT.

The chain has TRBV5-8 and TRBJ2-2; a possible D gene is TRBD1 (5 bases). This CDR3 has 15 amino acids. V was cut by 3 bases and J by 1 base, with 10 bases left in between. The V gene's germline CDR1 is SGHTS and CDR2 YDEGEE. This CDR3 is CASSSRQRNTGELFF. The CDR3 DNA reads TGTGCCAGCAGCTCGCGACAGAGGAACACCGGGGAGCTGTTTTTT.

There are many counts of this clone. The genes are TRBV6-6 and TRBJ2-3, with 7 bases matching TRBD2. V shed 2 bases and J 1 base; nucleotides not matched to a gene: 6. CDR1 MNHNY and CDR2 SVGAGI come from the germline V gene (reference sequence). There are 16 residues in the CDR3. The CDR3 loop reads CASSYGWLAGTDTQYF. The CDR3, as DNA: TGTGCCAGCAGTTACGGTTGGCTAGCGGGCACAGATACGCAGTATTTT.